This TCR beta chain was identified in a study of metastatic and nonmetastatic thyroid tumors. Study as a whole: The comparison covered peripheral blood and tumor or nodule tissue in malignant and benign thyroid patients. Study results and limitations: Malignant tumors reportedly showed significantly higher TCR beta diversity than benign nodules in both blood and tumor.

The CDR3 covers 15 residues. V lost 6 bases and J lost 5; bases outside the gene matches: 8. Treatment of any kind had been given to no patient before thyroid surgery. Original processing methods: Construction of a distant-metastasis classifier for papillary thyroid cancer relied on CDR3 differences across clinicopathological groups. Using MiXCR, TCRdb re-called clones from the PCR reads. These V and J calls originate from TCRdb's pipeline instead of the authors' own analysis. Of about 64,000 clones in the sample, around 15% are singletons; the top ten hold around 9%. As concerns this clone: Antigen unknown.

The material sequenced was blood. The receptor was isolated from a male donor with papillary thyroid cancer or a benign thyroid nodule (not recorded which). Some clones in this sample may be carry-over from other donors' samples. The rearrangement links TRBV12-3 or TRBV12-4 to TRBJ2-7, with TRBD2 matching 12 bases. The CDR3 DNA follows: TGTGCCAGCAGCCCTAGCGGGAGGGCCGCCGACGAGCAGTACTTC. Its translation: CASSPSGRAADEQYF.